A single sample is the source of the 24 T cell receptor beta chains below, sequenced in a study of control samples from healthy donors and cancer patients. The repertoire was sequenced with immunoSEQ multiplex PCR; TCRdb's copy has only in-frame clones and lacks some. The sample yields 100,000 to 120,000 clones, approximately 80% seen once. The sequenced material came from blood. The receptor source for this set is a man between 18 and 35 years old in good health.

The chain is built from TRBV5-6 and TRBJ1-3; maybe TRBD1 (5 bases). The V gene lost 1 base and the J gene lost 2 bases, with 7 bases spanning the gap. CDR3 size: 14 residues. Germline-derived CDR1 and CDR2 are SGHDT and YYEEEE. CDR3 residues: CASSLPGPGNTIYF. In DNA, the CDR3 is TGTGCCAGCAGCTTGCCAGGGCCTGGAAACACCATATATTTT.

V usage is TRBV27 and J usage is TRBJ1-3; no clear D. Germline loops: CDR1 MNHEY, CDR2 SMNVEV (reference sequence). Trimming pared 5 bases from V and 0 bases from J, leaving 11 bases between. The CDR3 runs to 15 residues. The CDR3 sequence is CASSPSSFSGNTIYF. CDR3 sequence (DNA): TGTGCCAGCAGTCCCTCATCCTTCTCTGGAAACACCATATATTTT.

The chain couples TRBV9 to TRBJ2-5, with TRBD1 identical over 9 bases. Germline assignment: CDR1 SGDLS and CDR2 YYNGEE. The CDR3 consists of 15 residues. J gave up 5 bases and V 0 bases, and 5 bases lay outside the gene matches. This CDR3 reads CASSVGTGGLETQYF. The CDR3 coding sequence is TGTGCCAGCAGCGTAGGAACAGGGGGCTTGGAGACCCAGTACTTC.

This clone appeared many times. The chain links TRBV15 to TRBJ2-7, with D unclear. Germline V gene lookup returns CDR1 LNHNV and CDR2 YYDKDF (reference sequence). The CDR3 extends over 16 amino acids. V gave up 0 bases and J gave up 0 bases, with 12 bases separating them. The CDR3 loop reads CATSREFPGSSYEQYF. For the CDR3, the DNA is TGTGCCACCAGCAGAGAGTTCCCAGGCAGCTCCTACGAGCAGTACTTC.

This chain links TRBV23-1 with TRBJ2-1, with 10 bases aligning to TRBD2. Being an ORF, TRBV23-1 has a function that is uncertain. V shed 3 bases, J shed 4 bases, and the junction held 6 bases outside the gene matches. This CDR3 region has 16 residues. The CDR3, as DNA: TGCGCCAGCAGTCACCCTAGCGGGGGCGATTACAATGAGCAGTTCTTC. This encodes CASSHPSGGDYNEQFF.

The DNA of the CDR3 is TGTGCCACCAGGTCGACAGGAACGAACACCATATATTTT. Translation gives CATRSTGTNTIYF. The chain has TRBV24-1 and TRBJ1-3; tentative D call: TRBD1 (6 bases). V dropped 7 bases and J dropped 7 bases, with 13 bases sitting between them. Germline CDR1 is KGHDR and CDR2 is SFDVKD. This CDR3 comprises 13 residues.

V gene TRBV4-1 combines with J gene TRBJ2-5; TRBD2 aligns across 10 bases. The V and J ends lost 1 base and 4 bases, in that order; junction bases with no gene match: 12. Germline assignment: CDR1 MGHRA and CDR2 YSYEKL. This CDR3 is built from 18 residues. The CDR3 bases are TGCGCCAGCAGCCAAGCTTCTATGACTAGCGGGTCCCCAGAGACCCAGTACTTC. Translating it yields CASSQASMTSGSPETQYF.

The chain combines TRBV11-1 with TRBJ1-1, with no clear D. Germline V lookup: CDR1 SGHAT, CDR2 FQDESV (reference sequence). V was shortened by 2 bases and J by 8 bases, with 9 bases between the two germline ends. CDR3 size: 12 residues. CDR3 residues: CASSLNRVEAFF. The CDR3 DNA is TGTGCCAGCAGCTTAAATAGGGTGGAAGCTTTCTTT.

This clone was found once. The chain carries TRBV20-1 and TRBJ2-7; unclear D gene. Per the germline V gene, CDR1 is DFQATT and CDR2 is SNEGSKA (reference sequence). Between the trimmed V and J ends, which lost 2 bases and 3 bases, there was a span of 5 bases. CDR3 size: 11 residues. Here the CDR3 reads CSARTSYEQYF. The CDR3 DNA sequence: TGCAGTGCTAGAACGAGCTACGAGCAGTACTTC.

The chain recombines TRBV3-1 (or the pseudogene TRBV3-2) with TRBJ2-3; D is possibly TRBD1 (5 bases). With 4 bases removed from V and 7 bases from J, the gap between germline ends came to 6 bases. CDR3 size: 11 residues. CDR1 and CDR2 (germline): LGHDT, YNNKEL (reference sequence). CDR3: CASSPGYTQYF. CDR3 coding DNA: TGTGCCAGCAGCCCAGGGTATACGCAGTATTTT.

The rearrangement uses TRBV19 and TRBJ1-4, with a weak D call TRBD1 (5 bases). V shed 10 bases and J shed 4 bases, with 22 bases lying between them. The germline V gene has CDR1 LNHDA and CDR2 SQIVND (reference sequence). The length of the CDR3 is 16 residues. The DNA of the CDR3 is TGTGCCACCTCGGAGGACGTCGGGGGGTTTAATGAAAAACTGTTTTTT. Translating gives CATSEDVGGFNEKLFF.

This chain uses TRBV4-1 with TRBJ1-5; 10 bases fit TRBD1. After removal of 2 bases from V and 3 bases from J, the junction contained 4 bases not matched to a gene. The CDR3 contains 16 residues. Germline CDR1 and CDR2: MGHRA and YSYEKL. The CDR3 DNA follows: TGCGCCAGCAGCCAACTTGGGACAGGGGACAATCAGCCCCAGCATTTT. Translation: CASSQLGTGDNQPQHF.

Worth noting for this clone: An end of the junction differs from the germline gene, which may be a read error. The chain recombines TRBV19 with TRBJ1-2; perhaps TRBD1 as D (5 bases). The CDR3 extends over 16 amino acids. Germline V gene lookup returns CDR1 LNHDA and CDR2 SQIVND (reference sequence). The CDR3 here is CAGSGLFAGTIYGYTF. In nucleotides, the CDR3 is TGTGCCGGTAGTGGTCTCTTCGCCGGGACTATCTATGGCTACACCTTC.

The rearrangement joins TRBV5-1 to TRBJ2-6; D tentatively fits TRBD1 or TRBD2 (5 bases each). The CDR3 sequence is 18 residues long. Germline-derived CDR1 and CDR2 are SGHRS and YFSETQ. Trimming shortened V by 4 bases and J by 0 bases, and 17 bases separated the two germline ends. The CDR3 region is CASSREGTSSSGANVLTF. CDR3 in DNA: TGCGCCAGCAGCCGTGAGGGGACGTCCAGCTCTGGGGCCAACGTCCTGACTTTC.

The chain uses TRBV18 and TRBJ2-4, with no clear D. The CDR3 totals 14 residues. Germline CDR1 KGHSH, CDR2 LQKENI. V was trimmed by 6 bases and J by 10 bases, leaving 19 bases between them. CDR3 sequence (DNA): TGTGCCAGCTCGCGAACTACGGACCGATGGATTCAGTACTTC. Translating it yields CASSRTTDRWIQYF.

This rearrangement joins TRBV4-2 to TRBJ1-6; D call uncertain. V was cut by 2 bases and J by 0 bases, with 8 bases left in between. The length of the CDR3 is 16 residues. The germline V gene has CDR1 LGHNA and CDR2 YNFKEQ. DNA for the CDR3: TGTGCCAGCAGCCAATCTCAAAGCTCCTATAATTCACCCCTCCACTTT. Translated: CASSQSQSSYNSPLHF.

The gene calls are TRBV9 and TRBJ2-3; D may correspond to TRBD1 or TRBD2 (7 bases each). V was pared by 1 base and J by 1 base, with 16 bases between. The CDR3 totals 17 residues. Germline V gives CDR1 SGDLS, CDR2 YYNGEE. For the CDR3, the DNA is TGTGCCAGCAGCGTAACGCAGGGGGGGCTGGGCACAGATACGCAGTATTTT. Translation gives CASSVTQGGLGTDTQYF.

The chain has TRBV30 and TRBJ1-6; D possibly corresponds to TRBD1 (6 bases). This CDR3 comprises 11 residues. Germline V lookup: CDR1 GTSNPN, CDR2 SVGIG (reference sequence). With 5 bases removed from V and 7 bases from J, the gap between germline ends came to 6 bases. This chain's CDR3 is CAWDRNSPLHF. CDR3 bases: TGTGCCTGGGACAGGAATTCACCCCTCCACTTT.

This clone has a single count. The chain joins TRBV6-5 to TRBJ1-3; maybe TRBD1 (5 bases). The germline gives CDR1 MNHEY, CDR2 SVGAGI. The CDR3 has 14 amino acids. V was trimmed by 5 bases and J by 4 bases, leaving 12 bases between them. In nucleotides, the CDR3 is TGTGCCAGCAGTCCCGGGACGCTCGGAAACACCATATATTTT. The encoded protein is CASSPGTLGNTIYF.

J is TRBJ1-3 and V is TRBV3-1 (or the pseudogene TRBV3-2), with D possibly matching TRBD1 (5 bases). From germline, CDR1 is LGHDT and CDR2 YNNKEL (reference sequence). The CDR3 spans 15 residues. Trimming took off 4 bases at V and 9 bases at J, with 19 bases between the two ends. CDR3 bases: TGTGCCAGCAGCCCCACCCGAGGACAATTGGGCACCATATATTTT. Its protein is CASSPTRGQLGTIYF.

The chain links TRBV18 to TRBJ2-7, with no clear D. The germline V gene encodes CDR1 KGHSH and CDR2 LQKENI. The CDR3 is made up of 15 amino acids. V was clipped by 6 bases and J by 3 bases, with 18 bases between them. CDR3 bases: TGTGCCAGCTCGCCGTCAGGAAATCAAGACTACGAGCAGTACGTC. Amino acids: CASSPSGNQDYEQYV.

As to this clone: The sample has other DNA sequences that encode this CDR3 too. The CDR3 DNA sequence: TGTGCCAGCTCGCCGGACAGCTATGGCTACACCTTC. It encodes CASSPDSYGYTF. V gene TRBV18 combines with J gene TRBJ1-2; TRBD1 might be the D (6 bases). Germline loops: CDR1 KGHSH, CDR2 LQKENI. Between the trimmed V and J ends, which lost 6 bases and 4 bases, there was a span of 9 bases. The CDR3 extends over 12 amino acids.

With regard to this clone: One end of the junction fails to match germline, which may point to a read error. The chain is built from TRBV7-7 and TRBJ1-1; unclear D gene. Per the germline V gene, CDR1 is SSHAT and CDR2 is FNYEAQ (reference sequence). The CDR3 is 13 amino acids. In nucleotides, the CDR3 is TGTGCTAGCAGCCAGTCACCAAACACTGAAGCTTTCTTT. Protein product: CASSQSPNTEAFF.

This chain joins TRBV6-5 and TRBJ1-3, with 7 bases fitting TRBD1. After removal of 6 bases from V and 4 bases from J, the junction contained 0 bases not matched to a gene. CDR3 length: 12 residues. CDR1 MNHEY and CDR2 SVGAGI come from the germline V gene. The CDR3: CASRGQGNTIYF. For the CDR3, the DNA is TGTGCCAGCAGGGGACAGGGAAACACCATATATTTT.